What follows is one T cell receptor beta chain and its context. Its target is not known. This CDR3 is 14 amino acids long. Germline CDR1 is MNHEY and CDR2 is SMNVEV (reference sequence). V was cut by 3 bases and J by 4 bases, with 9 bases left in between. The entry originates in a study of cytotoxic CD8 clonotypes in ibrutinib-treated CLL. Study overall: Of a cohort that held around 10 relapsed/refractory and some 15 treatment-naive patients, some 17 were IGHV unmutated. General study findings and limits: Clonality measured at baseline exceeded age-matched healthy donors, tracking circulating CD8+ T-cell counts. Clonality rose at ibrutinib response, held steady in sustained remission, and fell toward baseline at progression.

TCRdb's copy holds only in-frame clones and misses some; the assay was immunoSEQ multiplex PCR. Altogether 110,000 to 150,000 clones are present, 76% being singletons, with the ten largest covering around 4.9%. The TCR originated in a human donor with chronic lymphocytic leukemia. The material sequenced was PBMCs, taken after 24 months of ibrutinib treatment. The V gene is TRBV27, the J gene TRBJ1-4; D gene uncertain. The CDR3 sequence is CASSFSGGNEKLFF. The CDR3 nucleotides read TGTGCCAGCAGTTTTTCCGGAGGTAATGAAAAACTGTTTTTT.